These T cell receptor beta chains were read from a single sample in a study of blood T cell repertoires in COVID-19. Using immunoSEQ multiplex PCR, the repertoire was profiled, and TCRdb retains in-frame clones only, with some absent. The sample includes around 320,000 clones, roughly nine tenths of them seen just once. The material sequenced was peripheral blood. Receptors were obtained from a young woman with COVID-19, enrolled during active disease. Each CDR3 is given with its conserved first and last residue. The D gene is left open where the match is weak. Clone size, where shown, is once, few, many, or a class for clones that have expanded.

-	TRBJ1-6	-	TRBV19	CASRRPGIISPLHF	TGTGCCAGTAGGAGACCGGGAATAATTTCACCCCTCCACTTT
-	TRBJ1-3	-	TRBV6-5	CASSYSGVSGNTIYF	TGTGCCAGCAGTTACTCAGGGGTCTCCGGAAACACCATATATTTT
once	TRBJ1-2	-	TRBV29-1	CSVVGARGYTF	TGCAGCGTTGTTGGTGCGAGGGGCTACACCTTC
-	TRBJ1-3	-	TRBV12-3/TRBV12-4	CASRGQPGNTIYF	TGTGCCAGCAGAGGACAGCCTGGAAACACCATATATTTT
-	TRBJ2-5	TRBD1	TRBV13	CASSLPGQVGETQYF	TGTGCCAGCAGCTTACCCGGACAGGTGGGAGAGACCCAGTACTTC
once	TRBJ1-2	-	TRBV6-1	CASSDDGGGRFYGYTF	TGTGCCAGCAGTGACGATGGGGGGGGGAGGTTCTATGGCTACACCTTC
few	TRBJ2-7	-	TRBV3-1/TRBV3-2	CASSQVSEQYF	TGTGCCAGCAGCCAAGTTTCTGAGCAGTACTTC
-	TRBJ1-5	-	TRBV19	CASSIHSTNQPQHF	TGTGCCAGTAGTATACACAGTACCAATCAGCCCCAGCATTTT
-	TRBJ1-6	-	TRBV2	CASSERAAYNSPLHF	TGTGCCAGCAGTGAGAGAGCGGCCTATAATTCACCCCTCCACTTT
-	TRBJ2-3	-	TRBV5-1	CASSLAGSAPGDTQYF	TGCGCCAGCAGCTTGGCCGGCAGCGCCCCGGGGGATACGCAGTATTTT
-	TRBJ2-3	TRBD2	TRBV18	CASSTLAGGRTDTQYF	TGTGCCAGCTCCACCCTAGCGGGGGGTCGGACAGATACGCAGTATTTT
-	TRBJ2-3	TRBD2	TRBV5-1	CASSIVGGTTDTQYF	TGCGCCAGCAGCATCGTCGGGGGGACCACAGATACGCAGTATTTT
-	TRBJ2-3	-	TRBV18	CASSLDSSGTDTQYF	TGTGCCAGCTCACTAGACTCCTCTGGCACAGATACGCAGTATTTT
-	TRBJ2-1	TRBD2	TRBV7-9	CASSLIQRGGVNEQFF	TGTGCCAGCAGCTTAATCCAGCGGGGGGGTGTCAATGAGCAGTTCTTC
-	TRBJ1-6	-	TRBV5-1	CASSFQGQSPLHF	TGCGCCAGCAGCTTTCAGGGGCAATCACCCCTCCACTTT
-	TRBJ1-1	-	TRBV27	CASSPQGTEAFF	TGTGCCAGCAGTCCCCAGGGCACTGAAGCTTTCTTT
-	TRBJ1-5	-	TRBV21-1	CASSKREGFLSNQPQHF	TGTGCCAGCAGCAAGCGGGAGGGTTTCTTGAGCAATCAGCCCCAGCATTTT
few	TRBJ1-3	-	TRBV18	CASSPRDSGNTIYF	TGTGCCAGCTCACCGAGGGATTCGGGAAACACCATATATTTT
-	TRBJ2-6	-	TRBV11-2	CASSPALSSGANVLTF	TGTGCCAGCAGCCCCGCTCTGAGCTCTGGGGCCAACGTCCTGACTTTC
-	TRBJ2-7	TRBD1	TRBV19	CASSMGQGVPYEQYF	TGTGCCAGTAGTATGGGGCAGGGGGTCCCCTACGAGCAGTACTTC
-	TRBJ2-4	-	TRBV24-1	CATEQSPNIQYF	TGTGCCACCGAACAAAGTCCGAACATTCAGTACTTC
-	TRBJ2-7	TRBD2	TRBV9	CASSVGSGGFFYEQYF	TGTGCCAGCAGCGTAGGTAGCGGGGGGTTCTTCTACGAGCAGTACTTC
-	TRBJ2-3	-	TRBV7-6	CASSLAANSGDTDTQYF	TGTGCCAGCAGCTTAGCCGCGAATAGCGGCGACACAGATACGCAGTATTTT
-	TRBJ2-5	-	TRBV3-1/TRBV3-2	CASSQVAGGPWDF	TGTGCCAGCAGCCAAGTGGCCGGGGGGCCCTGGGACTTC
-	TRBJ2-5	TRBD2	TRBV28	CASSFGRGQETQYF	TGTGCCAGCAGTTTTGGGAGGGGACAAGAGACCCAGTACTTC
few	TRBJ1-3	-	TRBV12-2	CASRTDRAGGNTIYF	TGTGCAAGTCGCACGGACAGGGCTGGAGGAAACACCATATATTTT
-	TRBJ1-5	-	TRBV6-5	CASRGHRTNQPQHF	TGTGCCAGCAGGGGACATCGCACCAATCAGCCCCAGCATTTT
-	TRBJ2-5	-	TRBV7-9	CASSFPIGESKTQYF	TGTGCCAGCAGCTTCCCCATCGGGGAATCGAAGACCCAGTACTTC
-	TRBJ1-2	-	TRBV2	CASGEGPDGYTF	TGTGCCAGCGGGGAGGGTCCCGATGGCTACACCTTC
-	TRBJ2-3	TRBD1	TRBV5-1	CASSPVGGAGDTQYF	TGCGCCAGCAGCCCAGTAGGGGGCGCGGGAGATACGCAGTATTTT
once	TRBJ1-1	-	TRBV5-8	CASSGRGTGRTEAFF	TGTGCCAGCAGCGGCAGGGGTACGGGAAGGACTGAAGCTTTCTTT
-	TRBJ1-1	-	TRBV28	CASSFEGITEAFF	TGTGCCAGCAGTTTCGAGGGTATCACTGAAGCTTTCTTT
-	TRBJ2-5	-	TRBV5-1	CASSPGQLNIQETQYF	TGCGCCAGCAGCCCCGGACAGCTAAATATCCAAGAGACCCAGTACTTC
-	TRBJ2-3	-	TRBV5-6	CASSLPSLSTQYF	TGTGCCAGCAGCTTGCCTAGCCTTTCTACGCAGTATTTT
-	TRBJ2-1	-	TRBV27	CASSPKLGWNEQFF	TGTGCCAGCAGTCCAAAGCTGGGCTGGAATGAGCAGTTCTTC
-	TRBJ1-4	TRBD1	TRBV2	CASSVRGRGKDEKLFF	TGTGCCAGCAGTGTCAGGGGGCGCGGTAAGGATGAAAAACTGTTTTTT
-	TRBJ1-5	-	TRBV27	CASSFGGSQPQHF	TGTGCCAGCAGTTTTGGAGGCAGTCAGCCCCAGCATTTT
-	TRBJ1-6	-	TRBV6-5	CASRARSNSPLHF	TGTGCCAGCAGGGCCAGGTCTAATTCACCCCTCCACTTT
once	TRBJ1-1	-	TRBV5-1	CASSLGAQDTEAFF	TGCGCCAGCAGCTTGGGGGCGCAGGACACTGAAGCTTTCTTT
-	TRBJ2-4	TRBD2	TRBV6-1	CASSARTSGGSEIAKNIQYF	TGTGCCAGCAGTGCCAGGACTAGCGGGGGGAGCGAAATAGCCAAAAACATTCAGTACTTC
few	TRBJ2-7	-	TRBV6-5	CASTSPGTYEQYF	TGTGCCAGCACCTCGCCAGGAACCTACGAGCAGTACTTC
-	TRBJ2-3	TRBD2	TRBV7-6	CASSLSTGGDITDTQYF	TGTGCCAGCAGCTTATCTACGGGGGGGGACATCACAGATACGCAGTATTTT
once	TRBJ2-3	-	TRBV6-6	CASSYSKGVSTDTQYF	TGTGCCAGCAGTTACTCGAAGGGAGTAAGCACAGATACGCAGTATTTT
-	TRBJ1-3	-	TRBV4-2	CASSQDASGFSGNTIYF	TGTGCCAGCAGCCAAGATGCCTCAGGGTTCTCTGGAAACACCATATATTTT
-	TRBJ1-2	-	TRBV5-4	CASSPPGSGEGGYTF	TGTGCCAGCAGTCCTCCGGGCTCGGGGGAAGGTGGCTACACCTTC
-	TRBJ1-1	-	TRBV25-1	CASSEIIGQSLNTEAFF	TGTGCCAGCAGTGAAATAATAGGACAGTCCCTGAACACTGAAGCTTTCTTT
-	TRBJ1-1	TRBD1	TRBV27	CASSLSRGQLNTEAFF	TGTGCCAGCAGTTTATCGAGGGGGCAGTTGAACACTGAAGCTTTCTTT
-	TRBJ2-7	-	TRBV3-1/TRBV3-2	CASSPPEGARSSYEQYF	TGTGCCAGCAGCCCTCCGGAGGGGGCGCGGAGCTCCTACGAGCAGTACTTC
-	TRBJ2-3	-	TRBV3-1/TRBV3-2	CASSPLGGGAQYF	TGTGCCAGCAGCCCTCTGGGCGGGGGCGCGCAGTATTTT